The 8 T cell receptor beta chains listed next were all sequenced from one sample in a study of shared clonotypes between healthy human individuals. TCRdb's copy holds only in-frame clones and misses some; the assay was immunoSEQ multiplex PCR. The table has 550,000 to 750,000 clones, roughly 96% seen once; the top ten hold 0.095% to 0.12%. Naive CD8 cells comprised CD45RO-negative, CCR7-positively selected cells, excluding terminally differentiated effector memory CD45RA+ cells. The sample was naive CD8+ T cells sorted from blood. Every receptor here comes from a woman in her twenties or thirties in good health.

This clone has just a few counts. V gene TRBV23-1 combines with J gene TRBJ1-1, with D tentatively TRBD1 (5 bases). TRBV23-1 counts as an open reading frame of uncertain function. The CDR3 consists of 13 residues. Deletions cut 2 bases from V and 5 bases from J, with 9 bases between. The CDR3 bases are TGCGCCAGCAGTCAACCTCAGGGAACTGAAGCTTTCTTT. As protein: CASSQPQGTEAFF.

The chain combines TRBV27 with TRBJ2-2, with 13 bases fitting TRBD2. Germline assignment: CDR1 MNHEY and CDR2 SMNVEV (reference sequence). This CDR3 is 15 amino acids long. Trimming at V came to 8 bases and at J to 6 bases, leaving 6 bases not matched to a gene. In DNA form, the CDR3 reads TGTGCCAGCCGGACTAGCGGGGGCAGGGCCGGGGAGCTGTTTTTT. It is translated as CASRTSGGRAGELFF.

The chain has TRBV15 and TRBJ2-3; D is unclear. The CDR3 consists of 14 residues. Germline CDR1 is LNHNV and CDR2 is YYDKDF (reference sequence). The V end was cut by 0 bases, the J end by 6 bases, with 10 bases between. This CDR3 reads CATSRESSADTQYF. Here the CDR3 DNA reads TGTGCCACCAGCAGAGAGTCTAGTGCGGATACGCAGTATTTT.

Only one count was recorded for this clone. Other DNA sequences in this specimen translate into the identical CDR3. The CDR3 region is CASSIGGNNEQFF. The CDR3 bases are TGTGCCAGTAGTATAGGAGGGAACAATGAGCAGTTCTTC. The chain joins TRBV19 to TRBJ2-1; D is possibly TRBD2 (5 bases). The germline V gene encodes CDR1 LNHDA and CDR2 SQIVND (reference sequence). This CDR3 is built from 13 residues. The V gene lost 1 base and the J gene lost 5 bases, with 6 bases spanning the gap.

V gene TRBV19 combines with J gene TRBJ2-1, with 10 bases identical to TRBD2. This CDR3 comprises 13 residues. Germline V lookup: CDR1 LNHDA, CDR2 SQIVND (reference sequence). Trimming took 5 bases from V and 6 from J; bases not matched to a gene: 1. CDR3 residues: CASSVAGGNEQFF. Written as DNA, the CDR3 is TGTGCCAGTAGTGTAGCGGGAGGCAATGAGCAGTTCTTC. Full variable domain (outside the CDR3, taken from reference TRBV19 and TRBJ2-1): DGGITQSPKYLFRKEGQNVTLSCEQNLNHDAMYWYRQDPGQGLRLIYYSQIVNDFQKGDIAEGYSVSREKKESFPLTVTSAQKNPTAFYLCASSVAGGNEQFFGPGTRLTVL.

The chain carries TRBV27 and TRBJ2-3; 7 bases line up with TRBD2. The V and J ends lost 5 bases and 3 bases, in that order; junction bases with no gene match: 8. Germline V gene data show CDR1 as MNHEY and CDR2 as SMNVEV (reference sequence). The CDR3 is made up of 15 amino acids. The CDR3 DNA reads TGTGCCAGCAGTCCCGGGACTACCTCGACAGATACGCAGTATTTT. It yields the protein CASSPGTTSTDTQYF.

For the CDR3, the DNA is TGTGCCAGCAGTTTATCCGCAGCCCAAGAGACCCAGTACTTC. Its translation is CASSLSAAQETQYF. The chain employs TRBV27 and TRBJ2-5; D remains ambiguous. Germline loops: CDR1 MNHEY, CDR2 SMNVEV (reference sequence). The CDR3 extends over 14 amino acids. V shed 0 bases and J shed 1 base, with 6 bases lying between them.

The V call is TRBV27, the J call TRBJ2-1, with 7 bases fitting TRBD2. The ends lost 8 bases at V and 4 bases at J; junction bases unmatched: 5. Per the germline V gene, CDR1 is MNHEY and CDR2 is SMNVEV (reference sequence). The CDR3 extends over 13 amino acids. CDR3 sequence: CASRWTRYNEQFF. As DNA, the CDR3 is TGTGCCAGCCGATGGACTAGGTACAATGAGCAGTTCTTC.